This T cell receptor beta chain was captured in a study of cytomegalovirus exposure and HLA in healthy donors. Study findings and constraints: In a later analysis, TCR beta V- and J-gene trimming showed a link to a missense DCLRE1C variant.

PCR primers comprised 60 Vbeta and 13 Jbeta primers. Assay: immunoSEQ multiplex PCR; the TCRdb copy retains only in-frame clones and omits some. The sample holds 95,000 to 100,000 clones, approximately 85% seen once. Regarding this clone: What it binds is unknown.

There are 16 residues in the CDR3. CDR1 SGHTS and CDR2 YDEGEE come from the germline V gene. Trimming took 4 bases from V and 0 from J, leaving 17 bases between them. Sequences were obtained from PBMCs. The sequence was obtained from a young man in good health and CMV-seronegative. The chain carries TRBV5-8 and TRBJ2-7, with a possible D match to TRBD2 (6 bases). This CDR3 is CASSRLAGKGSYEQYF. The CDR3 bases are TGTGCCAGCAGCCGCTTGGCGGGGAAGGGCTCCTACGAGCAGTACTTC. The full variable domain, completed using reference TRBV5-8 and TRBJ2-7, is EAGVTQSPTHLIKTRGQQATLRCSPISGHTSVYWYQQALGLGLQFLLWYDEGEERNRGNFPPRFSGRQFPNYSSELNVNALELEDSALYLCASSRLAGKGSYEQYFGPGTRLTVT.